This T cell receptor (beta chain) was sequenced for a study of blood T cell repertoires in COVID-19. Study details: From the United States, Italy and Spain came samples of acute and convalescent COVID-19.

The data were produced by immunoSEQ multiplex PCR, yet TCRdb's version contains in-frame clones alone and is incomplete. Here the sample spans over 300,000 clones, about nine tenths being singletons. Trimming took 0 bases from V and 10 from J, leaving 15 bases between them. In germline, CDR1 is SEHNR, CDR2 FQNEAQ (reference sequence). The CDR3 loop spans 14 amino acids. The source is a woman under 30 who had recovered from COVID-19. The material sequenced was PBMCs or T cells enriched from blood (not recorded which). V usage is TRBV7-9 and J usage is TRBJ1-2; D might be TRBD1 (5 bases). CDR3 residues: CASSLAGGVLYYTF. The CDR3 DNA reads as TGTGCCAGCAGCTTAGCCGGGGGTGTACTGTACTACACCTTC.